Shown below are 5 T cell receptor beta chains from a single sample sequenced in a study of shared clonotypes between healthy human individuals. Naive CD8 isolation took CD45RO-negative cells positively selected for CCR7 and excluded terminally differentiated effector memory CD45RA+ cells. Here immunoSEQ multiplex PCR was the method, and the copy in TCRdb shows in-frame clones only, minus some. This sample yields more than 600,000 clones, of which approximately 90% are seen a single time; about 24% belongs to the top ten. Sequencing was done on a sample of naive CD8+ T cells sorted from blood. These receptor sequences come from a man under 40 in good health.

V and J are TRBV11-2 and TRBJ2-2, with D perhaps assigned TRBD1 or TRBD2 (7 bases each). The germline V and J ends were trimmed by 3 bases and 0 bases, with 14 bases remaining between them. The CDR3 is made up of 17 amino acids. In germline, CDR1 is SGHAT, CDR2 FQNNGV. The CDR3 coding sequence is TGTGCCAGCAGCTTCATGGGGGGGACAGCGAACACCGGGGAGCTGTTTTTT. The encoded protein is CASSFMGGTANTGELFF. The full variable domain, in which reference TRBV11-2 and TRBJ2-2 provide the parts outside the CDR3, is EAGVAQSPRYKIIEKRQSVAFWCNPISGHATLYWYQQILGQGPKLLIQFQNNGVVDDSQLPKDRFSAERLKGVDSTLKIQPAKLEDSAVYLCASSFMGGTANTGELFFGEGSRLTVL.

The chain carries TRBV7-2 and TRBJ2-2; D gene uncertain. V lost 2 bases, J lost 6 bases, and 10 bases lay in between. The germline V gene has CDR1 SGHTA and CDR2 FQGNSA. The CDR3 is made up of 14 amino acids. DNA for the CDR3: TGTGCCAGCAGCTTACCCCAGCTTGCCGGGGAGCTGTTTTTT. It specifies CASSLPQLAGELFF.

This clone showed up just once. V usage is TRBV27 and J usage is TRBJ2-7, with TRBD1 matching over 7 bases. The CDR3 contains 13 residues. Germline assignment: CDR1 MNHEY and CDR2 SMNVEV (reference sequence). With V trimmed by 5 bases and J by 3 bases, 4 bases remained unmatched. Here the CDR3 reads CASSADRVYEQYF. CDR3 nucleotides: TGTGCCAGCAGTGCCGACAGGGTCTACGAGCAGTACTTC.

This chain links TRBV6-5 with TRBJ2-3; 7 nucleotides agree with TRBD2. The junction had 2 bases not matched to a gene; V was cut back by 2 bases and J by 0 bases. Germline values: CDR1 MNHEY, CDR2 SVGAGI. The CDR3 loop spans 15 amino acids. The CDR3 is CASSYLAASTDTQYF. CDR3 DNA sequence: TGTGCCAGCAGTTACCTAGCGGCAAGCACAGATACGCAGTATTTT.

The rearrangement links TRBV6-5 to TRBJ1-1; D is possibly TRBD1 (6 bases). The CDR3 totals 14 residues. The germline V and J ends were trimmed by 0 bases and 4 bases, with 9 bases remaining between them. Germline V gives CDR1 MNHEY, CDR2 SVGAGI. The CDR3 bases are TGTGCCAGCAGTTACTCGCAGGGGCCCACTGAAGCTTTCTTT. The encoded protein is CASSYSQGPTEAFF.